This T cell receptor (beta chain) was sequenced for a study of vaccination effects on CD4 cells after COVID-19. At the level of the study: The cohort was immunized with two doses of either the BNT162b2 or mRNA-1273 vaccine.

Sequencing used immunoSEQ multiplex PCR; TCRdb keeps in-frame clones, though not all of them. Here the sample spans around 41,000 clones, around 78% being singletons. The V gene lost 5 bases and the J gene lost 0 bases, with 13 bases spanning the gap. The CDR3 loop spans 15 amino acids. CDR1 is SGHAT and CDR2 is FQNNGV in the germline V gene. Before sequencing, viral peptide pools were used by the ViraFEST assay to expand antigen-specific CD4+ T cells. Investigators separated out CD4+ T cells once around nine days of culture had passed. The vaccine recipients had no prior SARS-CoV-2 infection, with negative nucleocapsid antibodies. Of note for this clone: Its antigen is currently unknown.

General observations from the study: Vaccine- and infection-induced clones showed marked clonal contraction late following vaccination.

The chain carries TRBV11-2 and TRBJ1-1; D is undetermined. The sequencing used CD4+ T cells from PBMCs cultured with SARS-CoV-2 spike peptides, collected before COVID-19 vaccination. The clonotype comes from a human donor who received a COVID-19 vaccine. In DNA form, the CDR3 reads TGTGCCAGCAGCCCCCGTCGGTTACTGAACACTGAAGCTTTCTTT. It translates to CASSPRRLLNTEAFF.